The table lists the clone carrying this T cell receptor (beta chain) with many counts. Its antigen remains unidentified. One end of the junction does not line up with germline, which may come from a read error. This record belongs to a study of T cells in Graves' hyperthyroidism and ophthalmopathy. About the study: Peripheral blood was drawn at first diagnosis, prior to all treatment. Study findings and constraints: The majority of expanded thyroid clonotypes above 0.001 also appeared in blood.

This CDR3 has 13 amino acids. Germline V lookup: CDR1 SGHAT, CDR2 FQNNGV. Regions amplified from RNA transcripts were the TCR beta CDR3 regions. The HTBI primer set drove a first-round RT-PCR of the TCR CDR3. TCRdb analysed the multiplex PCR reads with MiXCR anew, one entry per CDR3 protein. The table records approximately 380,000 distinct CDR3 sequences, over 12% of them present only once. Diagnosis relied on clinical symptoms, serum thyroxine and TRAb, thyroid ultrasound and orbital computed tomography. The receptor comes from a man aged 45-60 years with Graves' ophthalmopathy. The sequenced material came from blood. The chain links TRBV11-2 to TRBJ2-5; D not resolved. CDR3 nucleotides: TGTGCCAGCAGCTTAAGTCAGGATCAGACCCCGTACTTC. Protein product: CASSLSQDQTPYF.